Each of the 19 T cell receptor beta chains below was sequenced from the same sample in a study of shared clonotypes between healthy human individuals (dated by TCRdb to about 2020). Preparation of the library involved the immunoSEQ multiplex PCR assay. Not all clones reach the TCRdb copy of this immuneACCESS table, which keeps in-frame sequences only. Checked studies attribute under half of the gap to unresolved V genes and leave the rest unexplained. In this sample the table shows 640,000 or so clones, approximately 79% of which occur a single time. The top ten clonotypes cover about 2% of the sample. Sequenced: memory CD4+ T cells sorted from blood. The cell subset or site label for this specimen denotes: CD45RA-negative fraction. Receptors were obtained from a young woman in good health.

This rearrangement joins TRBV18 to TRBJ2-7; 14 bases are a match to TRBD2. The CDR3 contains 16 residues. Germline CDR1 KGHSH, CDR2 LQKENI. The V and J ends lost 3 bases and 7 bases, in that order; junction bases with no gene match: 8. The CDR3 region is CASSPGTSGSRGEQYF. For the CDR3, the DNA is TGTGCCAGCTCACCCGGGACTAGCGGGAGTCGAGGTGAGCAGTACTTC. Based on the CDR3 plus reference TRBV18 and TRBJ2-7, the full variable domain is NAGVMQNPRHLVRRRGQEARLRCSPMKGHSHVYWYRQLPEEGLKFMVYLQKENIIDESGMPKERFSAEFPKEGPSILRIQQVVRGDSAAYFCASSPGTSGSRGEQYFGPGTRLTVT.

J is TRBJ2-1 and V is TRBV6-1; D not resolved. The CDR3 length is 11 residues. CDR1 is MNHNS and CDR2 is SASEGT in the germline V gene. V lost 6 bases to trimming and J lost 7 bases, with 7 bases between them. This CDR3 is CASRVENEQFF. CDR3 nucleotide sequence: TGTGCCAGCAGAGTTGAAAATGAGCAGTTCTTC.

The rearrangement joins TRBV2 to TRBJ2-5; D is perhaps TRBD1 (6 bases). The J call may be faulty, since TRBJ2-7 better matches the DNA end. The CDR3 runs 14 residues. The germline gives CDR1 SNHLY, CDR2 FYNNEI. The CDR3 bases are TGTGCCAGCAGCAGGGACAATGGGGCCCACGAGCAGTACTTC. Translating it yields CASSRDNGAHEQYF.

This chain links TRBV29-1 with TRBJ2-1; possible D gene TRBD1, 6 bases. V lost 1 base and J lost 9, with 16 bases in between. The CDR3 runs 14 residues. From germline, CDR1 is SQVTM and CDR2 ANQGSEA. The CDR3 DNA reads TGCAGCGTTGAAGTGGGGGCAGGGGCCGGTGAGCAGTTCTTC. Translated: CSVEVGAGAGEQFF.

The V gene is TRBV6-5, the J gene TRBJ2-2, with D unresolved. CDR1 is MNHEY and CDR2 is SVGAGI in the germline V gene. The CDR3 covers 16 residues. Trimming stripped 2 bases from V and 0 bases from J, with 10 bases between. CDR3 amino acids: CASSYGLRPNTGELFF. For the CDR3, the DNA is TGTGCCAGCAGTTACGGTTTGCGGCCGAACACCGGGGAGCTGTTTTTT.

This CDR3 is CSAGGLAGGSTDTQYF. CDR3 sequence (DNA): TGCAGCGCTGGGGGGTTAGCGGGAGGTAGCACAGATACGCAGTATTTT. The V and J genes are TRBV29-1 and TRBJ2-3, with TRBD2 matching 10 bases. The V and J ends lost 7 bases and 0 bases, in that order; junction bases with no gene match: 10. The CDR3 totals 16 residues. CDR1 and CDR2 (germline): SQVTM, ANQGSEA.

V usage is TRBV28 and J usage is TRBJ1-4; the match to TRBD1 covers 12 bases. CDR1 is MDHEN, CDR2 SYDVKM, per germline. J gave up 6 bases and V 3 bases, and 2 bases lay outside the gene matches. The length of the CDR3 is 15 residues. The CDR3 loop reads CASSFGTGGDEKLFF. The CDR3 coding sequence is TGTGCCAGCAGTTTCGGGACAGGGGGCGATGAAAAACTGTTTTTT. The full variable domain, its missing parts supplied by reference TRBV28 and TRBJ1-4, is DVKVTQSSRYLVKRTGEKVFLECVQDMDHENMFWYRQDPGLGLRLIYFSYDVKMKEKGDIPEGYSVSREKKERFSLILESASTNQTSMYLCASSFGTGGDEKLFFGSGTQLSVL.

In this sample, this clone turned up a few times. The chain joins TRBV6-1 to TRBJ1-2; D remains ambiguous. With 1 base removed from V and 4 bases from J, the gap between germline ends came to 10 bases. Germline V gene lookup returns CDR1 MNHNS and CDR2 SASEGT. The CDR3 runs to 14 residues. The CDR3 protein is CASSEGASAYGYTF. The CDR3 DNA follows: TGTGCCAGCAGTGAAGGGGCCAGCGCCTATGGCTACACCTTC.

The chain is built from TRBV7-3 and TRBJ2-1, with 9 bases that match TRBD2. V lost 4 bases and J lost 8; bases outside the gene matches: 9. Germline CDR1 and CDR2: SGHTA and FQGTGA. The CDR3 is 15 residues long. The CDR3 bases are TGTGCCAGCAGCTCTAGCGGGAATGCGGGGTATGAGCAGTTCTTC. It specifies CASSSSGNAGYEQFF.

This clone has only one observation. Here the CDR3 reads CASSDGSYEQYF. The CDR3 nucleotides are TGTGCCAGCAGTGACGGGAGCTACGAGCAGTACTTC. The V and J genes are TRBV6-5 and TRBJ2-7, with D tentatively TRBD2 (6 bases). Trimming took off 5 bases at V and 3 bases at J, with 8 bases between the two ends. The CDR3 is 12 amino acids. Germline CDR1 MNHEY, CDR2 SVGAGI.

The chain recombines TRBV18 with TRBJ2-6; D not resolved. CDR1 and CDR2 (germline): KGHSH, LQKENI. The V and J ends lost 2 bases and 3 bases respectively, with 5 bases between them. The CDR3 loop spans 14 amino acids. The CDR3 loop is CASSPEVGANVLTF. The CDR3 DNA is TGTGCCAGCTCACCAGAGGTTGGGGCCAACGTCCTGACTTTC.

The chain carries TRBV28 and TRBJ2-7, with TRBD2 matching over 10 bases. V shed 6 bases and J 5 bases; nucleotides not matched to a gene: 22. This CDR3 contains 19 residues. CDR1 and CDR2 (germline): MDHEN, SYDVKM. CDR3 sequence: CASSSVSGSRAGGPHEQYF. DNA of the CDR3: TGTGCCAGCAGCTCCGTTTCTGGTTCTAGAGCGGGAGGGCCACACGAGCAGTACTTC. The variable domain in full, completed from reference TRBV28 and TRBJ2-7, reads DVKVTQSSRYLVKRTGEKVFLECVQDMDHENMFWYRQDPGLGLRLIYFSYDVKMKEKGDIPEGYSVSREKKERFSLILESASTNQTSMYLCASSSVSGSRAGGPHEQYFGPGTRLTVT.

The chain uses TRBV19 and TRBJ2-7; 9 bases align to TRBD1. The CDR3 has 15 residues. Germline V gives CDR1 LNHDA, CDR2 SQIVND (reference sequence). V was clipped by 4 bases and J by 8 bases; unmatched bases: 12. In nucleotides, the CDR3 is TGTGCCAGTAGTACCCCCTCTACAGGGGGCTTCAAGCAGTACTTC. This codes for CASSTPSTGGFKQYF.

The V and J genes are TRBV5-4 and TRBJ2-3; no reliable D call. CDR3 length: 14 amino acids. Germline-derived CDR1 and CDR2 are SGHNT and YYREEE (reference sequence). Trimming left V 0 bases short and J 4 bases short, with 9 bases between. This chain's CDR3 is CASSLGSVADTQYF. CDR3 coding DNA: TGTGCCAGCAGCTTGGGGAGCGTCGCAGATACGCAGTATTTT.

The V gene is TRBV30, the J gene TRBJ2-7, with 8 bases aligning to TRBD2. CDR1 and CDR2 (germline): GTSNPN, SVGIG (reference sequence). With V trimmed by 3 bases and J by 3 bases, 7 bases remained unmatched. The CDR3 has 14 residues. CDR3 loop: CAWRWGLEDYEQYF. DNA for the CDR3: TGTGCCTGGAGGTGGGGACTAGAAGACTACGAGCAGTACTTC.

The J gene is TRBJ2-7, the V gene TRBV4-1; a weak D match, TRBD2 (6 bases). The V and J ends lost 4 bases and 3 bases respectively, with 13 bases between them. Germline lookup yields CDR1 MGHRA and CDR2 YSYEKL. The CDR3 extends over 14 amino acids. The CDR3 sequence: CASSPTGVVYEQYF. The CDR3 nucleotides are TGCGCCAGCAGCCCGACGGGAGTTGTCTACGAGCAGTACTTC.

The chain uses TRBV25-1 and TRBJ2-3; D is perhaps TRBD2 (6 bases). Trimming removed 2 bases from V and 2 bases from J, with 11 bases in between. The length of the CDR3 is 15 residues. Germline CDR1 reads MGHDK; CDR2 reads SYGVNS. Here the CDR3 DNA reads TGTGCCAGCAGTGAAAATAGCGGATACACAGATACGCAGTATTTT. This codes for CASSENSGYTDTQYF.

In DNA form, the CDR3 reads TGTGCCAGCAGTTTGATAAGAGAAAGCGGCTACACCTTC. Its translation: CASSLIRESGYTF. This sequence joins TRBV28 and TRBJ1-2; D is undetermined. CDR3 length: 13 amino acids. The V end lost 3 bases, the J end lost 8 bases, and 13 bases lay between the germline ends. Germline CDR1 MDHEN, CDR2 SYDVKM.

The V call is TRBV18, the J call TRBJ2-5, with TRBD1 as a possible D gene (5 bases). The CDR3 totals 13 residues. Germline CDR1 reads KGHSH; CDR2 reads LQKENI. Trimming stripped 4 bases from V and 4 bases from J, with 10 bases between. The CDR3 loop reads CASSQTVGETQYF. The DNA of the CDR3 is TGTGCCAGCTCACAGACAGTGGGAGAGACCCAGTACTTC.